A selection of T cell receptor beta chains follows, all from one sample in a study of T cell repertoires in cytomegalovirus infection. Each CDR3 protein is one row after TCRdb ran MiXCR on the reads. The sample has approximately 910,000 distinct CDR3 sequences; around 30% are singletons. Their antigen targets remain unknown. The source was cultured CD8+ T cells from PBMCs, collected from culture after CMV antigen stimulation. These receptors were obtained from a human donor in good health (CMV status not recorded). Some clones in this sample may be carry-over from other donors' samples. CDR3s include the opening cysteine and the closing phenylalanine or tryptophan. Fields, in order: J gene, D gene, clone size, V gene, CDR3 protein, CDR3 DNA. The D gene is left open where the match is weak. Size is omitted from some rows. Given values are once, few, many or a class for expanded clones.

j_gene: TRBJ2-5
d_gene: .
abundance: .
v_gene: TRBV14
CDR3aa: CASSQDPWETQYF
CDR3nt: TGTGCCAGCAGCCAAGACCCTTGGGAGACCCAGTACTTC

j_gene: TRBJ1-2
d_gene: .
abundance: few
v_gene: TRBV6-5
CDR3aa: CASRLIRGSYGYTF
CDR3nt: TGTGCCAGCAGACTTATACGTGGCTCCTATGGCTACACCTTC

j_gene: TRBJ2-2
d_gene: TRBD2
abundance: many
v_gene: TRBV7-6
CDR3aa: CASSLGRGWNTGELFF
CDR3nt: TGTGCCAGCAGCTTGGGGAGGGGATGGAACACCGGGGAGCTGTTTTTT

j_gene: TRBJ2-2
d_gene: .
abundance: .
v_gene: TRBV6-1
CDR3aa: CASSEWNTGELFF
CDR3nt: TGTGCCAGCAGTGAGTGGAACACCGGGGAGCTGTTTTTT

j_gene: TRBJ2-7
d_gene: .
abundance: few
v_gene: TRBV12-5
CDR3aa: CASGLVTGTDSYEQYF
CDR3nt: TGTGCTAGTGGTTTGGTGACCGGGACTGATTCCTACGAGCAGTACTTC

j_gene: TRBJ1-6
d_gene: .
abundance: few
v_gene: TRBV12-5
CDR3aa: CASGTEEGAYNSPLHF
CDR3nt: TGTGCTAGTGGTACTGAGGAGGGGGCCTATAATTCACCCCTCCACTTT

j_gene: TRBJ1-2
d_gene: .
abundance: many
v_gene: TRBV10-3
CDR3aa: CAISEPGDGYTF
CDR3nt: TGTGCCATCAGTGAGCCAGGGGATGGCTACACCTTC

j_gene: TRBJ1-5
d_gene: .
abundance: .
v_gene: TRBV19
CDR3aa: CASSSKGVSNQPQHF
CDR3nt: TGTGCCAGTAGTTCCAAGGGCGTGAGCAATCAGCCCCAGCATTTT

j_gene: TRBJ1-1
d_gene: TRBD1
abundance: few
v_gene: TRBV25-1
CDR3aa: CASQQGKNTEAFF
CDR3nt: TGTGCCAGCCAACAGGGGAAGAACACTGAAGCTTTCTTT

j_gene: TRBJ2-7
d_gene: TRBD1
abundance: .
v_gene: TRBV9
CDR3aa: CASSVEGRGFHEQYF
CDR3nt: TGTGCCAGCAGCGTAGAAGGCAGGGGGTTCCACGAGCAGTACTTC

j_gene: TRBJ2-3
d_gene: TRBD2
abundance: .
v_gene: TRBV6-5
CDR3aa: CASSYSILAGDMQYF
CDR3nt: TGTGCCAGCAGTTACTCGATACTAGCGGGGGATATGCAGTATTTT

j_gene: TRBJ2-2
d_gene: TRBD1
abundance: .
v_gene: TRBV2
CDR3aa: CATSDREVVRELFF
CDR3nt: TGTGCCACTTCGGACAGGGAAGTTGTTCGGGAGCTGTTTTTT

j_gene: TRBJ1-4
d_gene: .
abundance: .
v_gene: TRBV10-3
CDR3aa: CAIKPGHTNEKLFF
CDR3nt: TGTGCCATCAAGCCGGGACACACGAATGAAAAACTGTTTTTT

j_gene: TRBJ2-1
d_gene: TRBD2
abundance: few
v_gene: TRBV23-1
CDR3aa: CASSSSTSSGGEDNEQFF
CDR3nt: TGCGCCAGCTCCTCTTCTACGTCTAGCGGGGGGGAGGACAATGAGCAGTTCTTC

j_gene: TRBJ1-1
d_gene: .
abundance: few
v_gene: TRBV13
CDR3aa: CASSAQLEAFF
CDR3nt: TGTGCCAGCAGCGCCCAGCTGGAGGCTTTCTTT

j_gene: TRBJ1-1
d_gene: .
abundance: many
v_gene: TRBV7-9
CDR3aa: CASSLIPGAVSTEAFF
CDR3nt: TGTGCCAGCAGCTTAATTCCGGGGGCGGTTAGCACTGAAGCTTTCTTT

j_gene: TRBJ2-2
d_gene: TRBD2
abundance: few
v_gene: TRBV4-1
CDR3aa: CASSLRGGLTGTGELFF
CDR3nt: TGCGCCAGCAGCCTCCGGGGGGGGCTGACAGGCACCGGGGAGCTGTTTTTT

j_gene: TRBJ2-1
d_gene: .
abundance: .
v_gene: TRBV6-6
CDR3aa: CASRPSGHEQFF
CDR3nt: TGTGCCAGCAGACCCTCGGGACATGAGCAGTTCTTC

j_gene: TRBJ2-2
d_gene: TRBD1
abundance: once
v_gene: TRBV29-1
CDR3aa: CSVPGTGFTGELFF
CDR3nt: TGCAGCGTTCCCGGGACAGGGTTCACCGGGGAGCTGTTTTTT

j_gene: TRBJ1-2
d_gene: TRBD1
abundance: few
v_gene: TRBV10-1
CDR3aa: CANPGTGYGYTF
CDR3nt: TGCGCCAACCCTGGGACAGGCTATGGCTACACCTTC

j_gene: TRBJ2-3
d_gene: TRBD1
abundance: few
v_gene: TRBV7-9
CDR3aa: CASSLRGQRTDTQYF
CDR3nt: TGTGCCAGCAGCTTAAGGGGGCAAAGGACAGATACGCAGTATTTT

j_gene: TRBJ1-2
d_gene: .
abundance: .
v_gene: TRBV12-3/TRBV12-4
CDR3aa: CASSFTADGPYGYTF
CDR3nt: TGTGCCAGCAGTTTTACCGCGGACGGTCCCTATGGCTACACCTTC

j_gene: TRBJ1-2
d_gene: .
abundance: .
v_gene: TRBV5-4
CDR3aa: CASTGPVSYGYTF
CDR3nt: TGTGCCAGCACCGGACCGGTATCCTATGGCTACACCTTC

j_gene: TRBJ2-6
d_gene: .
abundance: .
v_gene: TRBV9
CDR3aa: CASSAFRTVSSGANVLTF
CDR3nt: TGTGCCAGCAGCGCGTTCCGGACGGTTAGCTCTGGGGCCAACGTCCTGACTTTC

j_gene: TRBJ2-1
d_gene: TRBD2
abundance: few
v_gene: TRBV9
CDR3aa: CASSPREGPYNEQFF
CDR3nt: TGTGCCAGCAGCCCTAGGGAGGGCCCCTACAATGAGCAGTTCTTC

j_gene: TRBJ1-1
d_gene: .
abundance: .
v_gene: TRBV2
CDR3aa: CASVGAEAFF
CDR3nt: TGTGCCAGCGTCGGAGCTGAAGCTTTCTTT

j_gene: TRBJ2-1
d_gene: TRBD2
abundance: few
v_gene: TRBV6-1
CDR3aa: CASSEVGGVISYNEQFF
CDR3nt: TGTGCCAGCAGTGAAGTGGGGGGGGTAATTTCCTACAATGAGCAGTTCTTC

j_gene: TRBJ2-2
d_gene: TRBD2
abundance: many
v_gene: TRBV5-1
CDR3aa: CASKAGAANTGELFF
CDR3nt: TGCGCCAGCAAAGCGGGGGCCGCGAACACCGGGGAGCTGTTTTTT

j_gene: TRBJ2-3
d_gene: .
abundance: few
v_gene: TRBV6-5
CDR3aa: CASSYAGGALGVTDTQYF
CDR3nt: TGTGCCAGCAGTTACGCCGGGGGTGCTTTAGGTGTCACAGATACGCAGTATTTT